The 10 T cell receptor beta chains given below trace back to one sample, sequenced in a study of blood T cell repertoires in COVID-19. The repertoire was sequenced with immunoSEQ multiplex PCR; TCRdb's copy has only in-frame clones and lacks some. This table holds a few hundred thousand clones, about 90% found once. Sample: peripheral blood. All receptors derive from a woman aged 45-59 years with COVID-19, enrolled during active disease.

The chain recombines TRBV3-1 (or the pseudogene TRBV3-2) with TRBJ1-2, with D maybe TRBD1 (5 bases). The CDR3 runs 14 residues. Germline V gene data show CDR1 as LGHDT and CDR2 as YNNKEL (reference sequence). Trimming took 1 base from V and 4 from J, leaving 10 bases between them. CDR3 coding DNA: TGTGCCAGCAGCCAAGTTAGGGGTGGCTATGGCTACACCTTC. This codes for CASSQVRGGYGYTF.

This chain links TRBV2 with TRBJ1-1; the match to TRBD1 covers 9 bases. Trimming cost V 6 bases and J 8 bases; bases outside gene matches: 4. Germline assignment: CDR1 SNHLY and CDR2 FYNNEI. CDR3 length: 12 amino acids. CDR3 sequence reads: CASRVGQGEAFF. CDR3 DNA: TGTGCCAGCAGGGTCGGACAGGGGGAAGCTTTCTTT. Using reference TRBV2 and TRBJ1-1 for the parts outside the CDR3, the full variable domain is EPEVTQTPSHQVTQMGQEVILRCVPISNHLYFYWYRQILGQKVEFLVSFYNNEISEKSEIFDDQFSVERPDGSNFTLKIRSTKLEDSAMYFCASRVGQGEAFFGQGTRLTVV.

This chain connects TRBV2 to TRBJ2-5; D remains ambiguous. There are 10 residues in the CDR3. Trimming stripped 8 bases from V and 4 bases from J, with 5 bases between. The germline gives CDR1 SNHLY, CDR2 FYNNEI. The CDR3 DNA sequence: TGTGCCAGCTCCATAGAGACCCAGTACTTC. Translation: CASSIETQYF.

This clone occurred once. V gene TRBV11-3 combines with J gene TRBJ2-3; 7 bases are a match to TRBD2. Germline values: CDR1 SGHNT, CDR2 YENEEA. The CDR3 is 17 residues long. V shed 3 bases and J 0 bases; nucleotides not matched to a gene: 9. The CDR3, as DNA: TGTGCCAGCAGCTTGGGGGGTAGCGGGCTGAGCACAGATACGCAGTATTTT. It codes for CASSLGGSGLSTDTQYF.

This chain links TRBV19 with TRBJ1-4; 7 bases are a match to TRBD1. Looked up from germline, CDR1 is LNHDA and CDR2 is SQIVND (reference sequence). CDR3 length: 15 amino acids. After removal of 10 bases from V and 2 bases from J, the junction contained 10 bases not matched to a gene. The CDR3 here is CATGQVLGTNEKLFF. CDR3 DNA: TGTGCCACAGGACAGGTATTAGGGACTAATGAAAAACTGTTTTTT.

This rearrangement joins TRBV29-1 to TRBJ1-2; 9 bases are shared with TRBD1. Germline V gene data show CDR1 as SQVTM and CDR2 as ANQGSEA. V shed 2 bases and J 3 bases; nucleotides not matched to a gene: 10. There are 16 residues in the CDR3. The CDR3 DNA reads TGCAGCGTTGAATCTTGGGACAGGGCCAGAGACTATGGCTACACCTTC. Translation: CSVESWDRARDYGYTF.

V is TRBV29-1 and J is TRBJ1-1; D possibly corresponds to TRBD1 (6 bases). Germline V gene sequence: CDR1 SQVTM, CDR2 ANQGSEA. CDR3 length: 12 residues. Deletions cut 5 bases from V and 2 bases from J, with 9 bases between. This CDR3 is CSVYRDNTEAFF. The CDR3 DNA follows: TGCAGCGTTTACAGGGATAACACTGAAGCTTTCTTT.

J is TRBJ1-1 and V is TRBV6-5, with a tentative D call TRBD1 (6 bases). The CDR3 totals 14 residues. The ends were cut back, 7 bases at V and 1 base at J, with 13 bases in the middle. CDR1 and CDR2 (germline): MNHEY, SVGAGI. CDR3 sequence reads: CASTLGHPNTEAFF. In nucleotides, the CDR3 is TGTGCCAGCACCCTGGGACATCCGAACACTGAAGCTTTCTTT.

This clone was seen a few times. The V gene is TRBV19, the J gene TRBJ1-5, with 9 bases identical to TRBD1. The CDR3 totals 14 residues. CDR1 and CDR2 (germline): LNHDA, SQIVND (reference sequence). V was clipped by 6 bases and J by 6 bases; unmatched bases: 6. In DNA form, the CDR3 reads TGTGCCAGTAGCCCACAGGGGGCGGGTCAGCCCCAGCATTTT. Its translation is CASSPQGAGQPQHF.

This sequence joins TRBV7-9 and TRBJ2-6; perhaps TRBD1 as D (5 bases). Germline V gives CDR1 SEHNR, CDR2 FQNEAQ (reference sequence). The CDR3 spans 14 residues. Trimming took off 5 bases at V and 2 bases at J, with 7 bases between the two ends. CDR3 DNA sequence: TGTGCCAGCAGCCCAGGGACTGGGGCCAACGTCCTGACTTTC. Translated, it gives CASSPGTGANVLTF. The entire variable domain, with the rest obtained from reference TRBV7-9 and TRBJ2-6, is as follows: DTGVSQNPRHKITKRGQNVTFRCDPISEHNRLYWYRQTLGQGPEFLTYFQNEAQLEKSRLLSDRFSAERPKGSFSTLEIQRTEQGDSAMYLCASSPGTGANVLTFGAGSRLTVL.